Shown below are 14 T cell receptor beta chains from a single sample sequenced in a study of cytomegalovirus exposure and HLA in healthy donors. Primers for the PCR totalled 60 Vbeta and 13 Jbeta. The protocol was immunoSEQ multiplex PCR, while the TCRdb copy is restricted to in-frame clones and leaves out a portion. This table holds approximately 210,000 clones. The sample taken for sequencing was PBMCs. The source is a woman aged 25 to 39 in good health and CMV-seropositive.

V and J are TRBV27 and TRBJ1-1; tentative D call: TRBD1 (6 bases). CDR1 and CDR2 from the germline V gene are MNHEY and SMNVEV (reference sequence). The CDR3 runs 14 residues. V lost 6 bases and J lost 8, with 19 bases in between. The CDR3 sequence is CASSRWDTNFEAFF. CDR3 sequence (DNA): TGTGCCAGCAGCCGATGGGACACCAACTTCGAAGCTTTCTTT.

V gene TRBV19 combines with J gene TRBJ1-6; D is ambiguous. CDR1 is LNHDA and CDR2 is SQIVND in the germline V gene (reference sequence). Trimming shortened V by 3 bases and J by 7 bases, and 10 bases separated the two germline ends. The length of the CDR3 is 14 residues. The CDR3 loop is CASSIPRENSPLHF. The CDR3 region has the DNA TGTGCCAGTAGTATCCCCCGAGAGAATTCACCCCTCCACTTT.

V gene TRBV5-1 combines with J gene TRBJ1-3, with D possibly being TRBD1 (5 bases). CDR3 length: 14 residues. V gave up 6 bases and J gave up 4 bases, with 14 bases separating them. In germline, CDR1 is SGHRS, CDR2 YFSETQ. The CDR3 DNA follows: TGCGCCAGCACCGGGGGGGGAATCGGAAACACCATATATTTT. Residues: CASTGGGIGNTIYF.

This sequence joins TRBV7-9 and TRBJ2-4, with a weak D call TRBD1 (6 bases). Germline V gene sequence: CDR1 SEHNR, CDR2 FQNEAQ (reference sequence). The V end was cut by 5 bases, the J end by 6 bases, with 20 bases between. The CDR3 is made up of 16 amino acids. The CDR3, as DNA: TGTGCCAGCAGCGGCGTCCGGGACACGATATTAAACATTCAGTACTTC. Amino acids: CASSGVRDTILNIQYF.

CDR3 protein: CASSPRGAGGGYGYTF. The CDR3 DNA sequence: TGTGCCAGCAGCCCCCGTGGGGCGGGGGGTGGCTATGGCTACACCTTC. The chain joins TRBV9 to TRBJ1-2; D might be TRBD1 (5 bases). The CDR3 has 16 amino acids. Per germline, CDR1 SGDLS and CDR2 YYNGEE. V was trimmed by 4 bases and J by 4 bases, leaving 20 bases between them.

The rearrangement links TRBV5-1 to TRBJ2-3; 7 nucleotides line up with TRBD1. V was clipped by 4 bases and J by 2 bases; unmatched bases: 13. The CDR3 covers 17 residues. Germline V gives CDR1 SGHRS, CDR2 YFSETQ. The CDR3 bases are TGCGCCAGCAGCAGAGGTAGGCCAGGGGGTTACACAGATACGCAGTATTTT. This gives the protein CASSRGRPGGYTDTQYF.

This chain connects TRBV28 to TRBJ1-2; the match to TRBD1 covers 10 bases. The germline V gene encodes CDR1 MDHEN and CDR2 SYDVKM. The CDR3 is 15 amino acids. V was clipped by 6 bases and J by 3 bases; unmatched bases: 7. The chain's CDR3 is CASSPDGQGDYGYTF. For the CDR3, the DNA is TGTGCCAGCAGCCCCGATGGACAGGGGGACTATGGCTACACCTTC.

The J gene is TRBJ2-5, the V gene TRBV10-2; perhaps TRBD2 as D (6 bases). The CDR3 has 12 amino acids. With 9 bases removed from V and 5 bases from J, the gap between germline ends came to 13 bases. Germline V CDR1 and CDR2: WSHSY, SAAADI. CDR3: CASSGTVETQYF. DNA of the CDR3: TGCGCCAGTTCCGGGACTGTCGAGACCCAGTACTTC.

The genes are TRBV9 and TRBJ2-6, with D possibly TRBD1 on 5 matching bases. Looked up from germline, CDR1 is SGDLS and CDR2 is YYNGEE. The length of the CDR3 is 20 residues. The V gene lost 0 bases and the J gene lost 0 bases, with 19 bases spanning the gap. Here the CDR3 reads CASSVGLRGGWDSGANVLTF. In nucleotides, the CDR3 is TGTGCCAGCAGCGTAGGTTTAAGGGGCGGATGGGACTCTGGGGCCAACGTCCTGACTTTC.

The chain carries TRBV18 and TRBJ2-7; D perhaps matches TRBD2 (6 bases). V gave up 4 bases and J gave up 4 bases, with 14 bases separating them. Germline CDR1 reads KGHSH; CDR2 reads LQKENI. The CDR3 has 14 residues. The CDR3 protein is CASSLTAGTYEQYF. The CDR3 DNA reads TGTGCCAGCTCACTCACGGCGGGAACATACGAGCAGTACTTC.

The CDR3 coding sequence is TGCGCCAGCAGCTATATTCCGAACACCGGGGAGCTGTTTTTT. Residues: CASSYIPNTGELFF. The chain has TRBV10-2 and TRBJ2-2; D is ambiguous. The germline V and J ends were trimmed by 6 bases and 0 bases, with 8 bases remaining between them. The CDR3 has 14 residues. Looked up from germline, CDR1 is WSHSY and CDR2 is SAAADI.

V is TRBV2 and J is TRBJ1-3; TRBD1 might be the D (6 bases). V was trimmed by 3 bases and J by 3 bases, leaving 9 bases between them. Germline V gives CDR1 SNHLY, CDR2 FYNNEI. This CDR3 spans 14 amino acids. CDR3 residues: CASSEGHLGNTIYF. CDR3 DNA sequence: TGTGCCAGCAGTGAGGGACATCTTGGAAACACCATATATTTT. Looking up the rest from reference TRBV2 and TRBJ1-3 gives the full variable domain: EPEVTQTPSHQVTQMGQEVILRCVPISNHLYFYWYRQILGQKVEFLVSFYNNEISEKSEIFDDQFSVERPDGSNFTLKIRSTKLEDSAMYFCASSEGHLGNTIYFGEGSWLTVV.

The rearrangement joins TRBV10-3 to TRBJ1-6; 7 positions agree with TRBD1. The V segment lost 8 bases and the J segment 5 bases; nucleotides outside the gene matches: 6. The CDR3 has 14 residues. Germline V lookup: CDR1 ENHRY, CDR2 SYGVKD. DNA of the CDR3: TGTGCCATCGCCACAGGGGTAAATAATTCACCCCTCCACTTT. Translation: CAIATGVNNSPLHF.

The rearrangement joins TRBV19 to TRBJ2-7; 7 bases are a match to TRBD1. The CDR3 consists of 14 residues. From germline, CDR1 is LNHDA and CDR2 SQIVND (reference sequence). Trimming cost V 5 bases and J 6 bases; bases outside gene matches: 10. CDR3 in amino acids: CASSRDSAISEQYF. In nucleotides, the CDR3 is TGTGCCAGTAGTCGGGACAGTGCCATCTCCGAGCAGTACTTC. The full variable domain, rest sourced from reference TRBV19 and TRBJ2-7, is DGGITQSPKYLFRKEGQNVTLSCEQNLNHDAMYWYRQDPGQGLRLIYYSQIVNDFQKGDIAEGYSVSREKKESFPLTVTSAQKNPTAFYLCASSRDSAISEQYFGPGTRLTVT.